The entry below gives a single T cell receptor (beta chain) sequence along with its context. Its cognate antigen is unknown. CDR1 is MNHNY and CDR2 is SVGAGI in the germline V gene (reference sequence). The CDR3 is 13 amino acids. The ends lost 8 bases at V and 3 bases at J; junction bases unmatched: 3. The data originate from a study of beta chain features in type 1 diabetes. About the research overall: Patients looked much like healthy donors when it came to age, gender and cell yields. Broader study findings: In the patient group, naive, central memory and Treg TCRB repertoires seemed more alike than in the healthy donor group. cDNA sequencing could over-represent cells with high TCR expression. There were fewer insertions and more deletions at the VDJ junctions of type 1 diabetes patients.

The study reverse transcribed the entire isolated RNA, so it sequenced expressed TCRB transcripts. Method: immunoSEQ multiplex PCR; TCRdb's copy keeps in-frame clones and lacks some. The data show about 230,000 clones, 9.6% seen once. The genes are TRBV6-6 and TRBJ1-5; the match to TRBD1 covers 8 bases. The sample taken for sequencing was naive CD4+ T cells from blood. The sequence was obtained from a woman aged 18-35 years in good health. In DNA, the CDR3 is TGTGCCAGCGGACAGGGACACAATCAGCCCCAGCATTTT. It yields the protein CASGQGHNQPQHF.